Presented here are 23 T cell receptor beta chains from one specimen sequenced in a study of T cell responses to AZD1222 COVID-19 vaccine. The table came from immunoSEQ multiplex PCR; TCRdb's copy has only in-frame clones and leaves some out. The sample yields 100,000 to 150,000 clones, 88% seen once. The source was peripheral blood, collected on day 0 of AZD1222 vaccination. These TCRs come from an adult in good health.

The chain carries TRBV15 and TRBJ1-5; D is uncertain. The V gene lost 0 bases and the J gene lost 5 bases, with 5 bases spanning the gap. The CDR3 spans 13 residues. Germline assignment: CDR1 LNHNV and CDR2 YYDKDF (reference sequence). The CDR3 DNA reads as TGTGCCACCAGCAGAGATCCCCATCAGCCCCAGCATTTT. Translating gives CATSRDPHQPQHF.

The V call is TRBV5-1, the J call TRBJ2-3, with TRBD2 as a possible D gene (5 bases). The CDR3 has 14 amino acids. V was clipped by 5 bases and J by 0 bases, with 10 bases between them. The germline V gene encodes CDR1 SGHRS and CDR2 YFSETQ. The chain's CDR3 is CASRWETSTDTQYF. Written as DNA, the CDR3 is TGCGCCAGCAGGTGGGAGACTAGCACAGATACGCAGTATTTT.

The chain has TRBV9 and TRBJ1-2; D ambiguous. Germline CDR1 SGDLS, CDR2 YYNGEE. The CDR3 extends over 17 amino acids. V was pared by 0 bases and J by 3 bases, with 18 bases between. The CDR3, as DNA: TGTGCCAGCAGCGTAGCTGAGTTTCGTTCGGCAGACTATGGCTACACCTTC. Its protein product is CASSVAEFRSADYGYTF.

The gene calls are TRBV3-1 (or the pseudogene TRBV3-2) and TRBJ1-5; D is perhaps TRBD1 (5 bases). Germline V gene sequence: CDR1 LGHDT, CDR2 YNNKEL (reference sequence). V was shortened by 3 bases and J by 5 bases, with 5 bases between the two germline ends. This CDR3 has 12 amino acids. The CDR3 region has the DNA TGTGCCAGCAGCCAGACAGATCAGCCCCAGCATTTT. Its translation: CASSQTDQPQHF.

The chain uses TRBV2 and TRBJ2-2, with D perhaps matching TRBD2 (7 bases). Germline lookup yields CDR1 SNHLY and CDR2 FYNNEI. V was shortened by 7 bases and J by 5 bases, with 20 bases between the two germline ends. This CDR3 is built from 16 residues. The CDR3 is CASIRGAGGQTGELFF. CDR3 DNA sequence: TGTGCCAGCATCCGGGGGGCCGGGGGGCAAACCGGGGAGCTGTTTTTT.

The chain is built from TRBV30 and TRBJ1-5, with TRBD1 as a possible D gene (5 bases). The CDR3 is made up of 13 amino acids. V was clipped by 2 bases and J by 4 bases, with 9 bases between them. CDR1 GTSNPN and CDR2 SVGIG come from the germline V gene (reference sequence). This CDR3 reads CAWSLRANQPQHF. In DNA, the CDR3 is TGTGCCTGGAGTCTCAGGGCTAATCAGCCCCAGCATTTT. The whole variable domain, remainder taken from reference TRBV30 and TRBJ1-5, is SQTIHQWPATLVQPVGSPLSLECTVEGTSNPNLYWYRQAAGRGLQLLFYSVGIGQISSEVPQNLSASRPQDRQFILSSKKLLLSDSGFYLCAWSLRANQPQHFGDGTRLSIL.

By sample share, this clone is medium-sized. The V call is TRBV27, the J call TRBJ1-1; TRBD1 might be the D (6 bases). CDR3 length: 14 residues. Germline assignment: CDR1 MNHEY and CDR2 SMNVEV (reference sequence). The V end was cut by 4 bases, the J end by 3 bases, with 12 bases between. The CDR3 region has the DNA TGTGCCAGCAGTTCTGTCAGGGGCGACACTGAAGCTTTCTTT. This translates into CASSSVRGDTEAFF.

This chain links TRBV27 with TRBJ1-5, with TRBD1 matching over 7 bases. CDR1 MNHEY and CDR2 SMNVEV come from the germline V gene (reference sequence). CDR3 length: 13 residues. V gave up 7 bases and J gave up 7 bases; unmatched junction bases: 7. The CDR3 is CASTNRGGQPQHF. The CDR3 nucleotides read TGTGCCAGCACAAACAGGGGAGGGCAGCCCCAGCATTTT.

The chain employs TRBV10-2 and TRBJ2-2, with 9 positions matching TRBD2. Trimming took 8 bases from V and 2 from J; bases not matched to a gene: 3. Germline-derived CDR1 and CDR2 are WSHSY and SAAADI. The CDR3 totals 14 residues. The CDR3 nucleotides read TGCGCCAGCGAAGCGGGAGGAAACACCGGGGAGCTGTTTTTT. Translated, it gives CASEAGGNTGELFF.

This clone was seen only a few times. J is TRBJ2-1 and V is TRBV6-2 or TRBV6-3, with D perhaps TRBD2 (6 bases). Germline V CDR1 and CDR2: MNHEY, SVGEGT. The V end lost 5 bases, the J end lost 2 bases, and 13 bases lay between the germline ends. The CDR3 loop spans 15 amino acids. The DNA of the CDR3 is TGTGCCAGCAGTGAGGACTATTTAACCTACAATGAGCAGTTCTTC. Translating gives CASSEDYLTYNEQFF.

This clone was counted between two and nine times. The V gene is TRBV19, the J gene TRBJ1-5; possibly TRBD1 for D (5 bases). Germline V lookup: CDR1 LNHDA, CDR2 SQIVND (reference sequence). CDR3 length: 16 amino acids. Trimming left V 6 bases short and J 7 bases short, with 22 bases between. The CDR3 DNA reads as TGTGCCAGTAGGGGAACACCCGGGAAGGGGAGGCAGCCCCAGCATTTT. As protein: CASRGTPGKGRQPQHF.

The CDR3, as DNA: TGTGCCAGTAGTATAGGCAGGGGTTCTCATCGCACAGATACGCAGTATTTT. This sequence encodes CASSIGRGSHRTDTQYF. V gene TRBV19 combines with J gene TRBJ2-3; a weak D match, TRBD1 (6 bases). V gave up 1 base and J gave up 1 base, with 15 bases separating them. The CDR3 is 17 residues long. Germline CDR1 LNHDA, CDR2 SQIVND (reference sequence).

The genes are TRBV30 and TRBJ2-5; tentative D call: TRBD1 (6 bases). This CDR3 region has 13 residues. Trimming cost V 1 base and J 8 bases, with 14 bases left between them. The germline V gene has CDR1 GTSNPN and CDR2 SVGIG (reference sequence). The chain's CDR3 is CAWSEVAGTTQYF. The DNA of the CDR3 is TGTGCCTGGAGTGAGGTGGCAGGGACAACCCAGTACTTC.

The V and J genes are TRBV19 and TRBJ1-6; D possibly corresponds to TRBD1 (5 bases). The CDR3 contains 17 residues. Germline V lookup: CDR1 LNHDA, CDR2 SQIVND (reference sequence). Trimming shortened V by 7 bases and J by 0 bases, and 16 bases separated the two germline ends. The CDR3 loop is CASKEGRTSSYNSPLHF. The CDR3 DNA follows: TGTGCCAGTAAAGAGGGACGGACGAGCTCCTATAATTCACCCCTCCACTTT.

The J gene is TRBJ1-4, the V gene TRBV7-2, with unresolved D. V gave up 5 bases and J gave up 10 bases, with 14 bases separating them. Germline CDR1 and CDR2: SGHTA and FQGNSA. The CDR3 is 13 residues long. This CDR3 is CASSPPTEGKLFF. CDR3 DNA: TGTGCCAGCAGCCCCCCAACTGAAGGAAAACTGTTTTTT.

This chain links TRBV25-1 with TRBJ2-7, with 7 bases aligning to TRBD2. J was trimmed by 7 bases and V by 5 bases; bases with no gene match: 8. The CDR3 spans 13 residues. The V gene's germline CDR1 is MGHDK and CDR2 SYGVNS. The CDR3 reads CASSNPTGGEQYF. DNA for the CDR3: TGTGCCAGCAGTAACCCGACCGGGGGGGAGCAGTACTTC.

J is TRBJ1-6 and V is TRBV2; TRBD1 matches at 11 bases. CDR3 length equals 15 residues. V was pared by 11 bases and J by 8 bases, with 11 bases of the junction left unmatched. Germline CDR1 is SNHLY and CDR2 is FYNNEI. The CDR3 loop is CADRKRTGGDSPLHF. As DNA, the CDR3 is TGTGCCGACAGAAAACGGACAGGGGGCGATTCACCCCTCCACTTT.

This clone appeared a few times. This sequence joins TRBV19 and TRBJ2-2; D remains ambiguous. The CDR3 spans 14 residues. V lost 4 bases and J 3 bases, leaving 9 bases between the germline ends. Germline-derived CDR1 and CDR2 are LNHDA and SQIVND (reference sequence). CDR3 DNA: TGTGCCAGTAGTAGTCCTGGAGACACCGGGGAGCTGTTTTTT. Encoded protein: CASSSPGDTGELFF.

The J gene is TRBJ2-1, the V gene TRBV11-2; TRBD2 agrees at 8 bases. The CDR3 is 15 amino acids. CDR1 is SGHAT, CDR2 FQNNGV, per germline. J gave up 9 bases and V 5 bases, and 12 bases lay outside the gene matches. CDR3 residues: CASSPASAGVGEQFF. The CDR3 bases are TGTGCCAGCAGCCCCGCCTCAGCGGGAGTGGGTGAGCAGTTCTTC.

The chain is built from TRBV27 and TRBJ2-1, with TRBD1 matching 8 bases. The J segment lost 1 base and the V segment lost 6 bases, leaving 8 bases of the junction unmatched. The CDR3 is 16 residues long. The germline V gene has CDR1 MNHEY and CDR2 SMNVEV (reference sequence). CDR3 sequence reads: CASRPRQGKSYNEQFF. For the CDR3, the DNA is TGTGCCAGCAGACCCCGACAGGGGAAGTCCTACAATGAGCAGTTCTTC.

The chain links TRBV23-1 to TRBJ2-1; 7 bases align to TRBD2. TRBV23-1 is an ORF; its function is uncertain. The CDR3 loop spans 13 amino acids. V gave up 4 bases and J gave up 9 bases; unmatched junction bases: 6. The CDR3 reads CASSPMIAGEQFF. The CDR3 region has the DNA TGCGCCAGCAGTCCGATGATAGCGGGTGAGCAGTTCTTC.

This chain connects TRBV5-1 to TRBJ2-1; 14 bases align to TRBD2. CDR1 is SGHRS and CDR2 is YFSETQ in the germline V gene. The CDR3 runs to 16 residues. Trimming took 3 bases from V and 7 from J; bases not matched to a gene: 6. This chain's CDR3 is CASSWGLAGAANEQFF. DNA of the CDR3: TGCGCCAGCAGCTGGGGACTAGCGGGAGCAGCTAATGAGCAGTTCTTC.

The chain employs TRBV7-3 and TRBJ2-1; D call uncertain. CDR1 and CDR2 from the germline V gene are SGHTA and FQGTGA. V dropped 5 bases and J dropped 0 bases, with 11 bases sitting between them. The CDR3 length is 15 residues. The CDR3 here is CASSPARSSYNEQFF. Here the CDR3 DNA reads TGTGCCAGCAGCCCGGCCAGGAGCTCCTACAATGAGCAGTTCTTC. Full variable domain (missing parts from reference TRBV7-3 and TRBJ2-1): GAGVSQTPSNKVTEKGKYVELRCDPISGHTALYWYRQSLGQGPEFLIYFQGTGAADDSGLPNDRFFAVRPEGSVSTLKIQRTERGDSAVYLCASSPARSSYNEQFFGPGTRLTVL.